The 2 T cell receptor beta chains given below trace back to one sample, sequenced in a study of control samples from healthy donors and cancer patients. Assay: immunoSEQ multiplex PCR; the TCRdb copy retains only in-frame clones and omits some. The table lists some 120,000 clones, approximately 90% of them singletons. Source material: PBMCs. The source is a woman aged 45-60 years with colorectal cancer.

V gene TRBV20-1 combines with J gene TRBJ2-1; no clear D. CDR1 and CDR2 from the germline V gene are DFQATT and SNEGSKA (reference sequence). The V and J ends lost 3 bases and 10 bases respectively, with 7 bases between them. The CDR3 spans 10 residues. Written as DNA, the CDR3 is TGCAGTGCTAGCATAAGGGAGCAGTTCTTC. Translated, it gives CSASIREQFF.

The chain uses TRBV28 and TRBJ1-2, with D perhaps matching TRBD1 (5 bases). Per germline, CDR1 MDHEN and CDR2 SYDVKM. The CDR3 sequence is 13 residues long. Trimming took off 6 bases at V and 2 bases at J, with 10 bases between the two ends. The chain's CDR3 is CASSVRVNYGYTF. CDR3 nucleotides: TGTGCCAGCAGCGTCAGGGTAAACTATGGCTACACCTTC.